The 6 T cell receptor beta chains given below trace back to one sample, sequenced in a study of CD8+CD57+ T cells in acquired aplastic anemia. Profiling that covered TCR beta VDJ and CDR3 relied on genomic DNA as its template. TCRdb passed the reads through MiXCR, listing each CDR3 protein once. This repertoire shows 150,000 to 200,000 distinct CDR3 sequences, 46% found once; its top ten account for approximately 2.9%. Sequencing was performed on sorted CD4+, CD8+, or CD8+CD57+ T cells (not recorded which) from PBMCs. The source of these receptors is a human donor in good health.

The chain has TRBV19 and TRBJ2-7, with D perhaps being TRBD1 or TRBD2 (5 bases each). There are 13 residues in the CDR3. The V gene lost 3 bases and the J gene lost 6 bases, with 12 bases spanning the gap. Germline CDR1 reads LNHDA; CDR2 reads SQIVND (reference sequence). The CDR3 sequence is CASSMRGSIEQYF. The CDR3 DNA reads as TGTGCCAGTAGTATGAGGGGTTCGATCGAGCAGTACTTC. The variable domain in full, completed from reference TRBV19 and TRBJ2-7, reads DGGITQSPKYLFRKEGQNVTLSCEQNLNHDAMYWYRQDPGQGLRLIYYSQIVNDFQKGDIAEGYSVSREKKESFPLTVTSAQKNPTAFYLCASSMRGSIEQYFGPGTRLTVT.

V is TRBV5-1 and J is TRBJ2-3; TRBD2 matches 10 bases. Trimming cost V 4 bases and J 1 base; bases outside gene matches: 3. Germline lookup yields CDR1 SGHRS and CDR2 YFSETQ. The CDR3 consists of 15 residues. CDR3 nucleotide sequence: TGCGCCAGCAGCATAGCGGGGGGAGGCACAGATACGCAGTATTTT. Its protein product is CASSIAGGGTDTQYF.

This clonotype was recorded at least ten times. The chain carries TRBV5-1 and TRBJ1-6; no firm D call. V was shortened by 0 bases and J by 10 bases, with 17 bases between the two germline ends. The CDR3 is 16 amino acids. Germline CDR1 is SGHRS and CDR2 is YFSETQ. This CDR3 is CASSLEWRGRGSPLHF. In nucleotides, the CDR3 is TGCGCCAGCAGCTTGGAGTGGAGAGGGCGCGGGTCACCCCTCCACTTT.

This clonotype has just a few counts. This chain connects TRBV2 to TRBJ2-2, with D perhaps TRBD2 (7 bases). The CDR3 consists of 14 residues. Trimming took 8 bases from V and 5 from J, leaving 15 bases between them. From germline, CDR1 is SNHLY and CDR2 FYNNEI. The CDR3 spells CASGGGWGTGELFF. The CDR3 bases are TGTGCCAGCGGGGGGGGCTGGGGAACCGGGGAGCTGTTTTTT. The variable domain in full, completed from reference TRBV2 and TRBJ2-2, reads EPEVTQTPSHQVTQMGQEVILRCVPISNHLYFYWYRQILGQKVEFLVSFYNNEISEKSEIFDDQFSVERPDGSNFTLKIRSTKLEDSAMYFCASGGGWGTGELFFGEGSRLTVL.

This clonotype was observed many times. The rearrangement uses TRBV19 and TRBJ2-3; D unclear. Between the trimmed V and J ends, which lost 0 bases and 5 bases, there was a span of 15 bases. This CDR3 region has 16 residues. Looked up from germline, CDR1 is LNHDA and CDR2 is SQIVND (reference sequence). CDR3 bases: TGTGCCAGTAGTATAGATCCCCCTCCTGGGCAAGATACGCAGTATTTT. Its protein product is CASSIDPPPGQDTQYF.

There are many counts of this clonotype. J is TRBJ2-5 and V is TRBV4-2, with 10 bases aligning to TRBD2. The germline V gene encodes CDR1 LGHNA and CDR2 YNFKEQ. This CDR3 region has 18 residues. The V segment lost 0 bases and the J segment 5 bases; nucleotides outside the gene matches: 12. The CDR3 coding sequence is TGTGCCAGCAGCCAAGAGGGGGGTGCTAGCGGGAGTTGGGAGACCCAGTACTTC. This translates into CASSQEGGASGSWETQYF.